Only a few counts were recorded for the clone carrying this T cell receptor (beta chain). Its antigen is not known. This entry belongs to a study of beta chain features in type 1 diabetes. The whole isolated RNA underwent reverse transcription, so sequencing captured expressed TCRB transcripts. Here immunoSEQ multiplex PCR was the method, and the copy in TCRdb shows in-frame clones only, minus some. The sample lists over 150,000 clones; 10% were seen once. This CDR3 is 17 amino acids long. CDR1 is LGHNA, CDR2 YNFKEQ, per germline. Trimming removed 0 bases at V and 3 bases at J, with 14 bases between. Findings and limits, study-wide: For Type 1 diabetes patients, all four CD4+ subsets carried TCRB CDR3s that were moderately but significantly shorter.

Sequences were obtained from central memory CD4+ T cells from blood. This sequence joins TRBV4-2 and TRBJ2-2; weak D call: TRBD2 (6 bases). The receptor was derived from a man aged 30 to 45 with type 1 diabetes. CDR3 nucleotides: TGTGCCAGCAGCCAAGATAACGGGAGTCCCCACACCGGGGAGCTGTTTTTT. Its translation: CASSQDNGSPHTGELFF.